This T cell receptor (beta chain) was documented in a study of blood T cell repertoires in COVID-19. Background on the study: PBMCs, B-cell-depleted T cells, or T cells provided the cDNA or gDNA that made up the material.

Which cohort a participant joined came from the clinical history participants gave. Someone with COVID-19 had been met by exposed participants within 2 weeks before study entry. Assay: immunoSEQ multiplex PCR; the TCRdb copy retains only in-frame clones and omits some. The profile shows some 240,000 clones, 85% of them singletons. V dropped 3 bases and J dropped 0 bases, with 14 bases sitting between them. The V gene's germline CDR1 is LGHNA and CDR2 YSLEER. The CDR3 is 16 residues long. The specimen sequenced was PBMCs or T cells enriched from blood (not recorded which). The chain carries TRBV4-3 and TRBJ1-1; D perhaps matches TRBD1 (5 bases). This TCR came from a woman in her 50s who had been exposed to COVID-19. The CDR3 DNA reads TGCGCCAGCAGCCAGGGTGCCGGGGGTCTGAACACTGAAGCTTTCTTT. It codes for CASSQGAGGLNTEAFF.